This T cell receptor (beta chain) is drawn from a study of spatial heterogeneity in lung cancer. Study details: The study consistently detected more beta-chain than alpha-chain sequences.

Every TCR cDNA molecule carried a tag that served as a unique molecular identifier. TCRdb ran MiXCR on the 5' RACE reads and lists one entry per CDR3 protein. This sample has about 39,000 distinct CDR3 sequences, with under 4% found just once. The sample's time point: sample taken at primary tumor resection. The 55 to 90 donors had untreated early-stage non-small cell lung cancer. Whole RNA came from tumor, nontumor lung or frozen PBMC and was sequenced without being sorted. The sample holds many counts of this clonotype. The specimen comprised normal lung tissue next to the tumor, sampled at surgery. This receptor was obtained from a male donor with early-stage non-small cell lung cancer.

CDR3 sequence: CASSSQDNYGYTF. CDR3 nucleotides: TGTGCCAGCAGTTCCCAGGACAACTATGGCTACACCTTC. The rearrangement links TRBV6-6 to TRBJ1-2; D unresolved. There are 13 residues in the CDR3. Germline loops: CDR1 MNHNY, CDR2 SVGAGI (reference sequence). Trimming took off 4 bases at V and 2 bases at J, with 8 bases between the two ends.